Following are 29 T cell receptor beta chains from one sample sequenced in a study of blood T cells in healthy people across ages. The authors ran a second PCR of roughly 6 to 12 cycles using a sample-barcoded 5' primer and a J-beta primer mix. TCRdb ran MiXCR on the 5' RACE reads and lists one entry per CDR3 protein. Among just under 550,000 distinct CDR3 sequences listed, nearly 25% were seen once. The sample also formed part of further work on T cells of mothers and their children.

Specimen: blood. These receptors all stem from a boy between 10 and 17 years old in good health.

J is TRBJ2-3 and V is TRBV20-1; the match to TRBD2 covers 11 bases. This CDR3 has 15 residues. V lost 5 bases, J lost 3 bases, and 7 bases stayed unmatched. Per germline, CDR1 DFQATT and CDR2 SNEGSKA (reference sequence). The DNA for the CDR3 is TGCAGTGCTTCCTCTAGCGGGAGGAAAACAGATACGCAGTATTTT. Its protein is CSASSSGRKTDTQYF.

This chain links TRBV7-2 with TRBJ2-5, with D perhaps TRBD2 (6 bases). The J call may be in error: the DNA end matches TRBJ2-7 better. This CDR3 spans 15 amino acids. Germline-derived CDR1 and CDR2 are SGHTA and FQGNSA. The CDR3, as DNA: TGTGCCAGCAGCTGGGAGGCCTACGGGTCCTACGAGCAGTACTTC. It codes for CASSWEAYGSYEQYF.

This clonotype has just a few counts. The chain employs TRBV28 and TRBJ2-7; D is uncertain. The CDR3 loop spans 12 amino acids. The germline V and J ends were trimmed by 5 bases and 0 bases, with 5 bases remaining between them. Germline CDR1 and CDR2: MDHEN and SYDVKM. The CDR3 here is CASSTSSYEQYF. In DNA, the CDR3 is TGTGCCAGCAGTACAAGCTCCTACGAGCAGTACTTC. The complete variable domain, with remaining parts taken from reference TRBV28 and TRBJ2-7, reads DVKVTQSSRYLVKRTGEKVFLECVQDMDHENMFWYRQDPGLGLRLIYFSYDVKMKEKGDIPEGYSVSREKKERFSLILESASTNQTSMYLCASSTSSYEQYFGPGTRLTVT.

The chain has TRBV4-3 and TRBJ2-5; D ambiguous. Germline CDR1 LGHNA, CDR2 YSLEER. The CDR3 is 13 amino acids. V dropped 1 base and J dropped 6 bases, with 9 bases sitting between them. In nucleotides, the CDR3 is TGCGCCAGCAGCCAAGTTCCTGGAAAGACCCAGTACTTC. It specifies CASSQVPGKTQYF.

The CDR3 reads CSATDGNTGELFF. The CDR3 DNA sequence: TGCAGTGCCACCGACGGTAACACCGGGGAGCTGTTTTTT. The chain joins TRBV20-1 to TRBJ2-2; D unresolved. V was shortened by 6 bases and J by 2 bases, with 10 bases between the two germline ends. Per the germline V gene, CDR1 is DFQATT and CDR2 is SNEGSKA (reference sequence). This CDR3 is built from 13 residues.

This clonotype was found a few times. This sequence joins TRBV28 and TRBJ1-1; the match to TRBD1 covers 10 bases. Germline values: CDR1 MDHEN, CDR2 SYDVKM. Trimming removed 3 bases from V and 11 bases from J; junction bases left unmatched: 6. The CDR3 has 13 residues. For the CDR3, the DNA is TGTGCCAGCAGTTTTCCTGACAGGGGGCCGGCTTTCTTT. Protein sequence: CASSFPDRGPAFF.

A few counts support this clonotype. The chain recombines TRBV9 with TRBJ1-6, with D uncertain. Germline V gene lookup returns CDR1 SGDLS and CDR2 YYNGEE. V was shortened by 0 bases and J by 10 bases, with 8 bases between the two germline ends. CDR3 size: 13 residues. The CDR3 reads CASSVDSRSPLHF. The CDR3 DNA sequence: TGTGCCAGCAGCGTAGATAGTCGGTCACCCCTCCACTTT.

This clonotype was seen a few times. This sequence joins TRBV5-1 and TRBJ2-7; D perhaps matches TRBD1 (6 bases). V lost 1 base and J lost 5, with 13 bases in between. The CDR3 runs 14 residues. Germline assignment: CDR1 SGHRS and CDR2 YFSETQ. The CDR3: CASSLTGLVHEQYF. Here the CDR3 DNA reads TGCGCCAGCAGCTTGACAGGGCTAGTTCACGAGCAGTACTTC.

The chain is built from TRBV5-1 and TRBJ1-2; TRBD1 aligns across 7 bases. With 2 bases clipped from V and 3 bases from J, the junction kept 4 bases outside the gene matches. The CDR3 runs to 14 residues. In germline, CDR1 is SGHRS, CDR2 YFSETQ. The DNA for the CDR3 is TGCGCCAGCAGCTTATCAGGACAGGACTATGGCTACACCTTC. Translation: CASSLSGQDYGYTF.

V usage is TRBV28 and J usage is TRBJ2-3, with D perhaps TRBD2 (6 bases). CDR3 size: 15 residues. V lost 6 bases, J lost 8 bases, and 21 bases lay in between. Per the germline V gene, CDR1 is MDHEN and CDR2 is SYDVKM. The CDR3 reads CASSPGTGGPGTQYF. The DNA for the CDR3 is TGTGCCAGCAGCCCCGGGACTGGCGGACCGGGTACGCAGTATTTT. Looking up the rest from reference TRBV28 and TRBJ2-3 gives the full variable domain: DVKVTQSSRYLVKRTGEKVFLECVQDMDHENMFWYRQDPGLGLRLIYFSYDVKMKEKGDIPEGYSVSREKKERFSLILESASTNQTSMYLCASSPGTGGPGTQYFGPGTRLTVL.

This rearrangement joins TRBV6-6 to TRBJ1-2; the D gene is possibly TRBD1 (5 bases). The V and J ends lost 0 bases and 4 bases respectively, with 12 bases between them. The germline gives CDR1 MNHNY, CDR2 SVGAGI (reference sequence). This CDR3 spans 15 amino acids. The CDR3 coding sequence is TGTGCCAGCAGTTACTCAGGGTTCCAGGGCTATGGCTACACCTTC. Encoded protein: CASSYSGFQGYGYTF.

The J gene is TRBJ2-1, the V gene TRBV7-9, with unresolved D. V was shortened by 2 bases and J by 5 bases, with 16 bases between the two germline ends. The CDR3 runs to 16 residues. Germline CDR1 is SEHNR and CDR2 is FQNEAQ (reference sequence). The CDR3 bases are TGTGCCAGCAGCTTAAGCGATACGGGTGTAAACAATGAGCAGTTCTTC. The encoded protein is CASSLSDTGVNNEQFF.

The V gene is TRBV7-9, the J gene TRBJ2-1; D is undetermined. Trimming shortened V by 3 bases and J by 5 bases, and 8 bases separated the two germline ends. Germline V gene data show CDR1 as SEHNR and CDR2 as FQNEAQ (reference sequence). CDR3 length: 13 residues. CDR3 loop: CASSFGSHNEQFF. The CDR3 bases are TGTGCCAGCAGCTTCGGCAGCCACAATGAGCAGTTCTTC.

The chain uses TRBV27 and TRBJ2-5; no definite D call. Germline V gene data show CDR1 as MNHEY and CDR2 as SMNVEV (reference sequence). V gave up 2 bases and J gave up 4 bases, with 14 bases separating them. CDR3 size: 15 residues. Here the CDR3 DNA reads TGTGCCAGCAGTTTAGATCGGGTTCGGACAGAGACCCAGTACTTC. It translates to CASSLDRVRTETQYF.

The chain has TRBV30 and TRBJ2-7; D not certain. CDR1 is GTSNPN, CDR2 SVGIG, per germline (reference sequence). The CDR3 is 11 amino acids. V was pared by 0 bases and J by 12 bases, with 12 bases between. CDR3 sequence reads: CAWSVQGSGYF. The DNA of the CDR3 is TGTGCCTGGAGTGTTCAAGGTTCGGGGTACTTC.

The V and J genes are TRBV20-1 and TRBJ2-5; 10 nucleotides line up with TRBD2. Germline V gene sequence: CDR1 DFQATT, CDR2 SNEGSKA (reference sequence). This CDR3 contains 15 residues. J lost 2 bases, V lost 7 bases, and 10 bases had no gene match. In nucleotides, the CDR3 is TGCAGTGGGTCAGCGGGGGGGTTCCTTCAAGAGACCCAGTACTTC. Its protein is CSGSAGGFLQETQYF.

This clonotype was recorded a few times. Here the CDR3 DNA reads TGTGCCAGCAGCTTGTTTCAGGGAGGATTTCGGAATCAGCCCCAGCATTTT. This gives the protein CASSLFQGGFRNQPQHF. This rearrangement joins TRBV5-6 to TRBJ1-5; tentative D call: TRBD1 (5 bases). The CDR3 totals 17 residues. Trimming pared 1 base from V and 4 bases from J, leaving 18 bases between. In germline, CDR1 is SGHDT, CDR2 YYEEEE.

V usage is TRBV14 and J usage is TRBJ2-1; D perhaps matches TRBD1 (6 bases). CDR3 length: 14 residues. Germline assignment: CDR1 SGHDN and CDR2 FVKESK. Trimming shortened V by 3 bases and J by 9 bases, and 15 bases separated the two germline ends. CDR3 nucleotide sequence: TGTGCCAGCAGCCAGGTACAGGGCTTTGGTGAGCAGTTCTTC. Translating it yields CASSQVQGFGEQFF. The entire variable domain, with the rest obtained from reference TRBV14 and TRBJ2-1, is as follows: EAGVTQFPSHSVIEKGQTVTLRCDPISGHDNLYWYRRVMGKEIKFLLHFVKESKQDESGMPNNRFLAERTGGTYSTLKVQPAELEDSGVYFCASSQVQGFGEQFFGPGTRLTVL.

This clonotype was seen only once. The chain combines TRBV2 with TRBJ2-4, with a weak D call TRBD2 (7 bases). CDR1 and CDR2 from the germline V gene are SNHLY and FYNNEI. The CDR3 has 17 amino acids. V was pared by 9 bases and J by 0 bases, with 21 bases between. The CDR3, as DNA: TGTGCCAGGAGGCGGGGGCCCTTCCTCCTAGCCAAAAACATTCAGTACTTC. Translated, it gives CARRRGPFLLAKNIQYF.

This clonotype has at least ten counts. J is TRBJ2-7 and V is TRBV13; 7 bases map to TRBD1. The CDR3 runs 16 residues. After removal of 5 bases from V and 3 bases from J, the junction contained 13 bases not matched to a gene. The V gene's germline CDR1 is PRHDT and CDR2 FYEKMQ (reference sequence). CDR3 DNA sequence: TGTGCCAGCAGCCATACCAGTCTAGGGGGCCTCTACGAGCAGTACTTC. This translates into CASSHTSLGGLYEQYF.

This clonotype was counted a few times. The V and J genes are TRBV12-3 or TRBV12-4 and TRBJ2-1; D may be TRBD1 (6 bases). Trimming took 2 bases from V and 8 from J, leaving 10 bases between them. The CDR3 is 13 residues long. This CDR3 reads CASSLNRVYEQFF. The CDR3 bases are TGTGCCAGCAGTTTAAACAGGGTGTATGAGCAGTTCTTC.

The rearrangement uses TRBV12-3 or TRBV12-4 and TRBJ1-1; maybe TRBD1 (5 bases). Trimming pared 7 bases from V and 7 bases from J, leaving 19 bases between. CDR3 length: 14 residues. CDR3 sequence (DNA): TGTGCCAGCACCAAACAAAAGGGGCTGGTTGAAGCTTTCTTT. It codes for CASTKQKGLVEAFF.

This chain uses TRBV12-3 or TRBV12-4 with TRBJ2-7; D perhaps matches TRBD1 (6 bases). The CDR3 runs to 14 residues. V lost 1 base to trimming and J lost 3 bases, with 10 bases between them. This CDR3 is CASSLDRELYEQYF. Written as DNA, the CDR3 is TGTGCCAGCAGTTTAGACAGGGAGCTCTACGAGCAGTACTTC.

In this sample, this clonotype turned up a few times. The V gene is TRBV4-3, the J gene TRBJ1-1, with 7 positions matching TRBD1. The CDR3 sequence is 14 residues long. Looked up from germline, CDR1 is LGHNA and CDR2 is YSLEER. V shed 5 bases and J 2 bases; nucleotides not matched to a gene: 5. The CDR3 DNA is TGCGCCAGCAGCTTGGACAGGAGTAACACTGAAGCTTTCTTT. Translation: CASSLDRSNTEAFF.

The V call is TRBV6-2 or TRBV6-3, the J call TRBJ2-2, with 12 bases that match TRBD2. Germline CDR1 reads MNHEY; CDR2 reads SVGEGT. This CDR3 has 14 residues. V lost 9 bases, J lost 6 bases, and 5 bases stayed unmatched. The chain's CDR3 is CASSGTSGPGELFF. The CDR3 DNA follows: TGTGCCAGTTCCGGGACTAGCGGGCCCGGGGAGCTGTTTTTT.

The V call is TRBV29-1, the J call TRBJ1-2, with unresolved D. Trimming took off 2 bases at V and 14 bases at J, with 15 bases between the two ends. Per germline, CDR1 SQVTM and CDR2 ANQGSEA. There are 11 residues in the CDR3. DNA for the CDR3: TGCAGCGTTGAACAGCCTCCGTCGAAGACCTTC. This encodes CSVEQPPSKTF.

The V gene is TRBV12-3 or TRBV12-4, the J gene TRBJ2-7; TRBD2 might be the D (5 bases). Trimming took 3 bases from V and 2 from J, leaving 17 bases between them. The CDR3 runs 16 residues. CDR3 sequence (DNA): TGTGCCAGCAGTTTTTCGGGTGACTCCGGGACCTACGAGCAGTACTTC. Translation gives CASSFSGDSGTYEQYF.

The chain joins TRBV7-9 to TRBJ1-2; a possible D gene is TRBD1 (5 bases). In germline, CDR1 is SEHNR, CDR2 FQNEAQ (reference sequence). The germline V and J ends were trimmed by 6 bases and 4 bases, with 21 bases remaining between them. There are 16 residues in the CDR3. The CDR3 spells CASSHLLGGRGYGYTF. CDR3 in DNA: TGTGCCAGCAGTCATCTATTGGGGGGAAGGGGCTATGGCTACACCTTC.

V gene TRBV2 combines with J gene TRBJ2-1; 11 nucleotides line up with TRBD2. The J segment lost 8 bases and the V segment lost 8 bases, leaving 8 bases of the junction unmatched. CDR1 and CDR2 (germline): SNHLY, FYNNEI. CDR3 length: 14 amino acids. The CDR3 nucleotides are TGTGCCAGCTTACTAGCGGGAGTAATCGATGAGCAGTTCTTC. Its protein is CASLLAGVIDEQFF. The full variable domain, with the rest looked up from reference TRBV2 and TRBJ2-1, is EPEVTQTPSHQVTQMGQEVILRCVPISNHLYFYWYRQILGQKVEFLVSFYNNEISEKSEIFDDQFSVERPDGSNFTLKIRSTKLEDSAMYFCASLLAGVIDEQFFGPGTRLTVL.